The 22 T cell receptor beta chains in this list originate from one sample, sequenced in a study of T-cell reconstitution after alpha-beta-depleted transplantation in children. Unique molecular identifiers tagged the TCRbeta library. TCRdb recomputed calls from the PCR reads with MiXCR, one row per CDR3 protein. The sample has 700,000 to 950,000 distinct CDR3 sequences; approximately 15% are singletons. Source: PBMCs, mostly from graft donor cells, taken 360 days after TCRalphabeta/CD19-depleted stem cell transplant. The source is a male patient under 18 who had a stem cell transplant for acute lymphoblastic leukemia, so the T cells may come from the graft donor.

The chain combines TRBV5-4 with TRBJ2-1; 9 positions match TRBD1. V trimming: 4 bases; J trimming: 1 base; junction bases outside the gene matches: 3. Germline CDR1 reads SGHNT; CDR2 reads YYREEE (reference sequence). This CDR3 region has 15 residues. The CDR3 bases are TGTGCCAGCAGCCGGGACAGGGCTTCCTACAATGAGCAGTTCTTC. It translates to CASSRDRASYNEQFF.

The chain recombines TRBV24-1 with TRBJ2-6; the match to TRBD1 covers 7 bases. V was pared by 6 bases and J by 0 bases, with 19 bases of the junction left unmatched. The CDR3 covers 21 residues. The germline CDR1 and CDR2 sequences are KGHDR and SFDVKD. The CDR3 DNA follows: TGTGCCACCAGTTCCTCAGGGGGACACTTAGACTTCGGCTCTGGGGCCAACGTCCTGACTTTC. Translating it yields CATSSSGGHLDFGSGANVLTF.

This clonotype came up a few times. V and J are TRBV7-9 and TRBJ1-2; unclear D gene. CDR1 is SEHNR and CDR2 is FQNEAQ in the germline V gene (reference sequence). The CDR3 runs 15 residues. V lost 1 base and J 3 bases, leaving 12 bases between the germline ends. The CDR3 here is CASSLGWNKDYGYTF. The CDR3 DNA sequence: TGTGCCAGCAGCTTAGGTTGGAACAAAGACTATGGCTACACCTTC.

The rearrangement links TRBV20-1 to TRBJ2-7; 7 nucleotides align to TRBD1. From germline, CDR1 is DFQATT and CDR2 SNEGSKA (reference sequence). The V segment lost 3 bases and the J segment 5 bases; nucleotides outside the gene matches: 16. This CDR3 is built from 16 residues. In DNA, the CDR3 is TGCAGTGCTAGTCCTTTCAGACAGGGCTCACGGAACGAGCAGTACTTC. Translation gives CSASPFRQGSRNEQYF.

This clonotype has more than one count but fewer than ten. The J gene is TRBJ2-6, the V gene TRBV12-3 or TRBV12-4; perhaps TRBD1 as D (6 bases). The V and J ends lost 6 bases and 2 bases respectively, with 8 bases between them. This CDR3 is built from 14 residues. Written as DNA, the CDR3 is TGTGCCAGCAGGTACAGGGCTGGGGCCAACGTCCTGACTTTC. Protein product: CASRYRAGANVLTF.

The chain carries TRBV12-3 or TRBV12-4 and TRBJ2-1, with a tentative D call TRBD2 (6 bases). Trimming removed 3 bases at V and 13 bases at J, with 10 bases between. The CDR3 is 11 amino acids. The CDR3 DNA reads TGTGCCAGCAGTTTCGGGACTGCCCAGTTCTTC. It yields the protein CASSFGTAQFF.

Here the CDR3 reads CASSLSPHGKLFF. CDR3 DNA: TGTGCCAGCAGCTTATCCCCCCACGGAAAACTGTTTTTT. The rearrangement joins TRBV7-9 to TRBJ1-4; D uncertain. Trimming stripped 2 bases from V and 10 bases from J, with 11 bases between. The CDR3 runs 13 residues. Germline assignment: CDR1 SEHNR and CDR2 FQNEAQ (reference sequence).

This clonotype came up a few times. The chain recombines TRBV5-1 with TRBJ2-3; a possible D gene is TRBD2 (6 bases). V gave up 2 bases and J gave up 6 bases, with 13 bases separating them. Germline V CDR1 and CDR2: SGHRS, YFSETQ. This CDR3 is 14 amino acids long. The CDR3 bases are TGCGCCAGCAGCTTAGGGCGGGACGTGGATACGCAGTATTTT. It specifies CASSLGRDVDTQYF. Full variable domain (outside the CDR3, taken from reference TRBV5-1 and TRBJ2-3): KAGVTQTPRYLIKTRGQQVTLSCSPISGHRSVSWYQQTPGQGLQFLFEYFSETQRNKGNFPGRFSGRQFSNSRSEMNVSTLELGDSALYLCASSLGRDVDTQYFGPGTRLTVL.

J is TRBJ2-7 and V is TRBV2, with a weak D call TRBD2 (6 bases). CDR1 and CDR2 (germline): SNHLY, FYNNEI. Between the trimmed V and J ends, which lost 5 bases and 4 bases, there was a span of 15 bases. CDR3 length: 14 residues. The CDR3 DNA sequence: TGTGCCAGCAGTCAGCCGGGAGTTGAGTACGAGCAGTACTTC. Translation gives CASSQPGVEYEQYF.

The J gene is TRBJ2-7, the V gene TRBV7-3, with D maybe TRBD1 (6 bases). From germline, CDR1 is SGHTA and CDR2 FQGTGA. The V gene lost 4 bases and the J gene lost 2 bases, with 21 bases spanning the gap. CDR3 length equals 17 residues. The DNA for the CDR3 is TGTGCCAGCAGCTCTTACACCGGGACATCTACAGCCTACGAGCAGTACTTC. Encoded protein: CASSSYTGTSTAYEQYF.

Notes on this clonotype: This clone may be a read error of a much larger clone one base away. The chain employs TRBV7-8 and TRBJ2-6, with D perhaps given as TRBD1 or TRBD2 (5 bases each). The CDR3 runs to 19 residues. In germline, CDR1 is SGHVS, CDR2 FQNEAQ. The CDR3 here is CASSLESDGLVSGANVLSF. Here the CDR3 DNA reads TGTGCCAGCAGCTTGGAAAGTGATGGACTCGTATCTGGGGCCAACGTCCTGAGTTTC.

This chain joins TRBV5-6 and TRBJ2-4; 9 bases map to TRBD1. The CDR3 totals 15 residues. J lost 8 bases, V lost 0 bases, and 6 bases had no gene match. CDR1 is SGHDT, CDR2 YYEEEE, per germline. CDR3 protein: CASSLATGGADIQYF. The CDR3 nucleotides are TGTGCCAGCAGCTTGGCAACAGGGGGCGCGGACATTCAGTACTTC.

The CDR3 sequence: CASTHGGILRSSYNEQFF. In DNA, the CDR3 is TGTGCCAGCACCCACGGCGGAATCCTAAGGAGCTCCTACAATGAGCAGTTCTTC. The chain couples TRBV6-1 to TRBJ2-1; D gene unclear. V lost 7 bases to trimming and J lost 0 bases, with 22 bases between them. CDR3 length: 18 residues. Germline CDR1 and CDR2: MNHNS and SASEGT.

The chain carries TRBV21-1 and TRBJ2-2; the table assigns TRBD1, which was not confirmed against the DNA. TRBV21-1 is flagged as a pseudogene. The CDR3 has 18 amino acids. As DNA, the CDR3 is TGTGCCAGCAGCAAAGTGGCTAGGACTCTTCCCTGCACCGGGGAGCTGTTTTTT. Protein product: CASSKVARTLPCTGELFF.

The chain couples TRBV12-3 or TRBV12-4 to TRBJ2-3, with D perhaps given as TRBD1 or TRBD2 (6 bases each). The CDR3 runs to 15 residues. V shed 4 bases and J shed 1 base, with 12 bases lying between them. The CDR3 DNA is TGTGCCAGCAGTTCCGGTGGGGGGCGCACAGATACGCAGTATTTT. Translated, it gives CASSSGGGRTDTQYF.

In this sample, this clonotype turned up a few times. The chain uses TRBV11-2 and TRBJ2-4; D call uncertain. Trimming stripped 1 base from V and 10 bases from J, with 20 bases between. The CDR3 has 16 residues. CDR1 and CDR2 from the germline V gene are SGHAT and FQNNGV. The CDR3 region is CASSLGSTLPERIQYF. CDR3 DNA: TGTGCCAGCAGCTTAGGCTCGACACTCCCGGAGCGAATTCAGTACTTC. The full variable domain, with the rest looked up from reference TRBV11-2 and TRBJ2-4, is EAGVAQSPRYKIIEKRQSVAFWCNPISGHATLYWYQQILGQGPKLLIQFQNNGVVDDSQLPKDRFSAERLKGVDSTLKIQPAKLEDSAVYLCASSLGSTLPERIQYFGAGTRLSVL.

This chain joins TRBV20-1 and TRBJ2-3; D remains unclear. This CDR3 is built from 14 residues. The V end was cut by 4 bases, the J end by 0 bases, with 11 bases between. The germline V gene has CDR1 DFQATT and CDR2 SNEGSKA (reference sequence). The CDR3 protein is CSAKRQTSTDTQYF. The CDR3 DNA sequence: TGCAGTGCTAAACGCCAAACTAGCACAGATACGCAGTATTTT.

The chain combines TRBV29-1 with TRBJ2-4, with 7 bases identical to TRBD2. CDR1 and CDR2 (germline): SQVTM, ANQGSEA. Trimming at V came to 4 bases and at J to 0 bases, leaving 15 bases not matched to a gene. The CDR3 runs 18 residues. CDR3 bases: TGCAGCGTTGTCTTCCCTTCGAGCGGGATGCTAGCCAAAAACATTCAGTACTTC. It codes for CSVVFPSSGMLAKNIQYF.

This rearrangement joins TRBV5-1 to TRBJ2-2; possible D gene TRBD2, 5 bases. The germline CDR1 and CDR2 sequences are SGHRS and YFSETQ. The germline V and J ends were trimmed by 0 bases and 10 bases, with 19 bases remaining between them. CDR3 length: 16 residues. The CDR3 sequence: CASSLGPAGLWEELFF. The CDR3 DNA reads as TGCGCCAGCAGCTTGGGACCTGCGGGCCTCTGGGAGGAGCTGTTTTTT.

This clonotype came up a few times. This rearrangement joins TRBV27 to TRBJ1-2; no firm D call. The CDR3 spans 13 residues. Looked up from germline, CDR1 is MNHEY and CDR2 is SMNVEV (reference sequence). Trimming shortened V by 3 bases and J by 7 bases, and 12 bases separated the two germline ends. The CDR3 DNA reads TGTGCCAGCAGTTTTTGGGGAATGAGTGGCTACACCTTC. Encoded protein: CASSFWGMSGYTF.

CDR3 sequence: CASSRGQGARTDTQYF. Written as DNA, the CDR3 is TGTGCCAGCAGTCGCGGACAGGGGGCAAGAACAGATACGCAGTATTTT. The chain employs TRBV28 and TRBJ2-3; 11 positions match TRBD1. Germline V gives CDR1 MDHEN, CDR2 SYDVKM. This CDR3 is 16 amino acids long. The junction had 7 bases not matched to a gene; V was cut back by 5 bases and J by 3 bases.

This clonotype was observed many times. The V gene is TRBV5-1, the J gene TRBJ2-3; no clear D gene. The CDR3 sequence is 12 residues long. Germline V gives CDR1 SGHRS, CDR2 YFSETQ. The ends were cut back, 5 bases at V and 5 bases at J, with 9 bases in the middle. The CDR3 loop reads CASRQLEDTQYF. CDR3 nucleotides: TGCGCCAGCAGACAGTTGGAAGATACGCAGTATTTT.